This T cell receptor (beta chain) was sequenced in a study of T cells in women clearing cervical HPV infection. In the study overall: Controls' single incident HPV16 infection cleared within 12 months without precancer. Case blood drawn at lesion detection; control blood after infection cleared. Case blood was drawn a median around 140 days after lesion detection.

The V end lost 4 bases, the J end lost 0 bases, and 8 bases lay between the germline ends. The CDR3 runs to 14 residues. The germline V gene encodes CDR1 KGHSH and CDR2 LQKENI. Study findings and constraints: Repertoire richness, not evenness, was significantly elevated in CIN3+ cases versus controls.

On this clone: Its antigen remains unidentified. From the germline J gene comes the end of the CDR3, since the read stops 3 residues before it.

The table came from immunoSEQ multiplex PCR; TCRdb's copy has only in-frame clones and leaves some out. This repertoire includes tens of thousands of clones. Sequencing input: blood buffy coat. The TCR sequence derives from a woman between 18 and 70 years old with a cervical HPV16 infection that either progressed to CIN3+ or cleared (not recorded which). This sequence joins TRBV18 and TRBJ2-3, with no clear D. CDR3 in amino acids: CASSLYRSTDTQYF. CDR3 bases read: TGTGCCAGCTCACTCTACCGGAGCACAGATACG.